This is a list of T cell receptor beta chains from one sample in a study of cytomegalovirus exposure and HLA in healthy donors. Sequencing used immunoSEQ multiplex PCR; TCRdb keeps in-frame clones, though not all of them. The table has some 110,000 clones, approximately 86% seen once. The sample consisted of PBMCs. All receptors come from a man aged 18 to 35 in good health and CMV-seropositive. Both conserved end residues are part of each CDR3. The D gene is left open where the match is weak. The size field is filled for only some rows; it gives once, few, many or a size class.

V gene	clone size	D gene	J gene	CDR3 protein	CDR3 DNA
TRBV6-1	.	.	TRBJ1-1	CASSGEVPNTEAFF	TGTGCCAGCAGTGGTGAGGTGCCGAACACTGAAGCTTTCTTT
TRBV27	.	TRBD1	TRBJ1-1	CASSLLGTDKRNTEAFF	TGTGCCAGCAGTTTATTGGGGACAGATAAGAGGAACACTGAAGCTTTCTTT
TRBV19	.	.	TRBJ2-6	CASSRRGSGANVLTF	TGTGCCAGTAGCCGAAGGGGATCCGGGGCCAACGTCCTGACTTTC
TRBV5-1	once	.	TRBJ2-1	CASSSRTARSYNEQFF	TGCGCCAGCAGCTCAAGGACAGCCCGCTCCTACAATGAGCAGTTCTTC
TRBV2	few	TRBD1	TRBJ1-2	CASSEGQVYGYTF	TGTGCCAGCAGTGAGGGACAGGTCTATGGCTACACCTTC
TRBV5-1	.	.	TRBJ2-5	CASSLFGAGGETQYF	TGCGCCAGCAGCTTGTTTGGGGCCGGTGGGGAGACCCAGTACTTC
TRBV10-2	.	TRBD1	TRBJ1-2	CASTLRGQEAGYTF	TGCGCCAGCACCCTAAGGGGGCAGGAGGCCGGCTACACCTTC
TRBV25-1	.	.	TRBJ2-2	CASSDLGRNNTGELFF	TGTGCCAGCAGTGATCTTGGCAGAAATAACACCGGGGAGCTGTTTTTT
TRBV2	.	.	TRBJ2-6	CASSERGSGANVLTF	TGTGCCAGCAGTGAGCGGGGCTCTGGGGCCAACGTCCTGACTTTC
TRBV7-2	.	.	TRBJ2-3	CASSLDGYTQYF	TGTGCCAGCAGCTTAGACGGGTATACGCAGTATTTT